The next 23 T cell receptor beta chains were all read from a single sample in a study of blood T cell repertoires in COVID-19. Here immunoSEQ multiplex PCR was the method, and the copy in TCRdb shows in-frame clones only, minus some. The data hold about 400,000 clones, with approximately 85% observed a single time. Sequences were obtained from PBMCs or T cells enriched from blood (not recorded which). The receptors were gathered from a woman aged 40 to 55 with acute COVID-19.

This clone was picked up one time. The rearrangement uses TRBV19 and TRBJ2-3; 8 nucleotides align to TRBD1. CDR1 and CDR2 (germline): LNHDA, SQIVND (reference sequence). V trimming: 3 bases; J trimming: 5 bases; junction bases outside the gene matches: 7. The CDR3 sequence is 15 residues long. CDR3 coding DNA: TGTGCCAGTAGTATCCGCAGGGGGCCAGGAGATACGCAGTATTTT. Encoded protein: CASSIRRGPGDTQYF.

V usage is TRBV3-1 (or the pseudogene TRBV3-2) and J usage is TRBJ2-6, with a weak D call TRBD2 (6 bases). CDR1 and CDR2 from the germline V gene are LGHDT and YNNKEL (reference sequence). V shed 1 base and J shed 3 bases, with 10 bases lying between them. The CDR3 covers 16 residues. For the CDR3, the DNA is TGTGCCAGCAGCCAAGTAGCGGTTGGTGGGGCCAACGTCCTGACTTTC. It encodes CASSQVAVGGANVLTF.

The rearrangement joins TRBV7-2 to TRBJ1-1, with D perhaps matching TRBD1 (5 bases). The germline V gene encodes CDR1 SGHTA and CDR2 FQGNSA. V was trimmed by 5 bases and J by 5 bases, leaving 15 bases between them. This CDR3 spans 14 amino acids. CDR3 DNA sequence: TGTGCCAGCAGCCCCAGGGAGGGTGGGACTGAAGCTTTCTTT. The encoded protein is CASSPREGGTEAFF.

The rearrangement joins TRBV12-3 or TRBV12-4 to TRBJ2-1, with D maybe TRBD1 (5 bases). This CDR3 has 12 amino acids. Trimming removed 3 bases from V and 6 bases from J, with 6 bases in between. The chain's CDR3 is CASSLTVNEQFF. CDR3 coding DNA: TGTGCCAGCAGTTTGACAGTCAATGAGCAGTTCTTC.

The chain links TRBV12-3 or TRBV12-4 to TRBJ1-5, with a possible D match to TRBD1 (5 bases). This CDR3 has 13 amino acids. V lost 3 bases and J 4 bases, leaving 7 bases between the germline ends. CDR3 amino acids: CASSFDRNQPQHF. In DNA form, the CDR3 reads TGTGCCAGCAGTTTCGACAGAAATCAGCCCCAGCATTTT.

The chain combines TRBV12-5 with TRBJ2-4, with D uncertain. The CDR3 sequence is 12 residues long. Germline CDR1 and CDR2: LGHNT and FRNRAP. V dropped 5 bases and J dropped 4 bases, with 6 bases sitting between them. The CDR3 loop reads CASGPTKNIQYF. The CDR3 DNA is TGTGCTAGTGGTCCGACTAAAAACATTCAGTACTTC.

The chain is built from TRBV3-1 (or the pseudogene TRBV3-2) and TRBJ2-1, with 7 bases fitting TRBD1. Germline loops: CDR1 LGHDT, CDR2 YNNKEL (reference sequence). The CDR3 extends over 15 amino acids. J lost 12 bases, V lost 1 base, and 12 bases had no gene match. The chain's CDR3 is CASSQAGTANLGQFF. The CDR3 DNA is TGTGCCAGCAGCCAAGCAGGGACAGCAAATCTTGGGCAGTTCTTC.

V and J are TRBV6-5 and TRBJ1-2; a weak D match, TRBD1 (5 bases). This CDR3 region has 13 residues. V shed 3 bases and J shed 8 bases, with 13 bases lying between them. Per the germline V gene, CDR1 is MNHEY and CDR2 is SVGAGI. In DNA form, the CDR3 reads TGTGCCAGCAGTTATCCCCAGGGATCCGGCTACACCTTC. Its protein is CASSYPQGSGYTF.

This clone was detected once. The chain links TRBV24-1 to TRBJ1-5, with a tentative D call TRBD1 (6 bases). Looked up from germline, CDR1 is KGHDR and CDR2 is SFDVKD. V was clipped by 2 bases and J by 1 base, with 20 bases between them. CDR3 length equals 19 residues. The CDR3 region is CATSDYPIQGRDSNQPQHF. CDR3 nucleotide sequence: TGTGCCACCAGTGATTACCCCATACAGGGTCGAGACAGCAATCAGCCCCAGCATTTT.

This clone was counted a single time. J is TRBJ1-2 and V is TRBV30; TRBD1 aligns across 11 bases. Germline-derived CDR1 and CDR2 are GTSNPN and SVGIG (reference sequence). V was clipped by 2 bases and J by 6 bases; unmatched bases: 5. The CDR3 runs 14 residues. The DNA of the CDR3 is TGTGCCTGGAGTAGGGACAGGGGGAGGGATGGCTACACCTTC. This gives the protein CAWSRDRGRDGYTF.

This clone turned up a few times. The CDR3: CASSLGRGAGNYGYTF. In nucleotides, the CDR3 is TGTGCCAGCAGCTTGGGGAGGGGTGCCGGGAACTATGGCTACACCTTC. The chain recombines TRBV5-6 with TRBJ1-2, with D maybe TRBD1 (5 bases). Germline V gene sequence: CDR1 SGHDT, CDR2 YYEEEE. The CDR3 totals 16 residues. The germline V and J ends were trimmed by 0 bases and 2 bases, with 14 bases remaining between them.

The V gene is TRBV7-9, the J gene TRBJ2-3, with 7 bases that match TRBD2. Per the germline V gene, CDR1 is SEHNR and CDR2 is FQNEAQ (reference sequence). The V segment lost 1 base and the J segment 1 base; nucleotides outside the gene matches: 8. The length of the CDR3 is 17 residues. The DNA of the CDR3 is TGTGCCAGCAGCTTAGGCTTCAGCGGGGTGGGCACAGATACGCAGTATTTT. Translation: CASSLGFSGVGTDTQYF. The full variable domain, with the rest looked up from reference TRBV7-9 and TRBJ2-3, is DTGVSQNPRHKITKRGQNVTFRCDPISEHNRLYWYRQTLGQGPEFLTYFQNEAQLEKSRLLSDRFSAERPKGSFSTLEIQRTEQGDSAMYLCASSLGFSGVGTDTQYFGPGTRLTVL.

The chain carries TRBV5-5 and TRBJ1-5; a possible D gene is TRBD1 (5 bases). Trimming left V 0 bases short and J 7 bases short, with 14 bases between. This CDR3 spans 15 amino acids. Per germline, CDR1 SGHKS and CDR2 YYEKEE (reference sequence). As DNA, the CDR3 is TGTGCCAGCAGCTTGGGGGCCAGGGCCGGGCAGCCCCAGCATTTT. Protein: CASSLGARAGQPQHF.

The chain couples TRBV4-1 to TRBJ1-1; maybe TRBD1 (5 bases). CDR1 is MGHRA, CDR2 YSYEKL, per germline. Trimming removed 4 bases from V and 5 bases from J, with 20 bases in between. CDR3 length: 16 residues. In nucleotides, the CDR3 is TGCGCCAGCAGCCCGCGGGGGGTCGGGGTTGGGACTGAAGCTTTCTTT. Translating it yields CASSPRGVGVGTEAFF.

This chain uses TRBV5-1 with TRBJ2-6; 8 bases fit TRBD1. The germline V gene encodes CDR1 SGHRS and CDR2 YFSETQ. V shed 1 base, J shed 0 bases, and the junction held 6 bases outside the gene matches. This CDR3 is 18 amino acids long. In nucleotides, the CDR3 is TGCGCCAGCAGCTTGACGAGACAGGGGTCCTCTGGGGCCAACGTCCTGACTTTC. Translating it yields CASSLTRQGSSGANVLTF.

This clone was detected only once. V is TRBV5-5 and J is TRBJ2-7; D possibly corresponds to TRBD1 (5 bases). The CDR3 extends over 15 amino acids. Germline assignment: CDR1 SGHKS and CDR2 YYEKEE (reference sequence). Trimming took 0 bases from V and 0 from J, leaving 10 bases between them. The CDR3 nucleotides read TGTGCCAGCAGCTTGGAGCCAGGGCTCTCCTACGAGCAGTACTTC. This translates into CASSLEPGLSYEQYF.

This rearrangement joins TRBV3-1 (or the pseudogene TRBV3-2) to TRBJ1-3, with D perhaps matching TRBD1 (6 bases). CDR1 LGHDT and CDR2 YNNKEL come from the germline V gene (reference sequence). CDR3 length equals 17 residues. Between the trimmed V and J ends, which lost 2 bases and 0 bases, there was a span of 14 bases. The CDR3 region is CASSQWSRTDSGNTIYF. The CDR3 DNA reads TGTGCCAGCAGCCAATGGTCGAGGACAGACTCTGGAAACACCATATATTTT.

The chain links TRBV7-2 to TRBJ1-5; D remains unclear. There are 15 residues in the CDR3. Germline V gene data show CDR1 as SGHTA and CDR2 as FQGNSA. Trimming cost V 4 bases and J 4 bases, with 14 bases left between them. CDR3 amino acids: CASSSFRTDNQPQHF. In DNA form, the CDR3 reads TGTGCCAGCAGCTCATTTCGTACAGATAATCAGCCCCAGCATTTT.

The chain recombines TRBV7-8 with TRBJ2-7; TRBD2 matches 10 bases. With V trimmed by 5 bases and J by 3 bases, 7 bases remained unmatched. Germline CDR1 is SGHVS and CDR2 is FQNEAQ. This CDR3 is 15 amino acids long. CDR3 in amino acids: CASSGSGGAVYEQYF. The CDR3 DNA reads TGTGCCAGCAGCGGCAGCGGGGGGGCTGTCTACGAGCAGTACTTC.

Only one count was recorded for this clone. V usage is TRBV6-2 or TRBV6-3 and J usage is TRBJ2-2; 11 bases match TRBD1. Trimming took 4 bases from V and 7 from J; bases not matched to a gene: 2. The CDR3 has 14 amino acids. Germline-derived CDR1 and CDR2 are MNHEY and SVGEGT. The CDR3 loop reads CASSWGTGGGELFF. The CDR3 nucleotides read TGTGCCAGCAGTTGGGGGACAGGGGGCGGGGAGCTGTTTTTT.

About this clone: Distinct nucleotide sequences in the sample also encode this CDR3. V and J are TRBV5-4 and TRBJ1-1; D gene ambiguous. The germline gives CDR1 SGHNT, CDR2 YYREEE (reference sequence). The CDR3 is 13 amino acids. The V and J ends lost 2 bases and 1 base respectively, with 6 bases between them. The CDR3 sequence is CASSLTENTEAFF. The CDR3 DNA reads as TGTGCCAGCAGCTTAACAGAGAACACTGAAGCTTTCTTT.

The chain recombines TRBV6-5 with TRBJ2-2; D is possibly TRBD1 (7 bases). The CDR3 spans 14 residues. Trimming cost V 6 bases and J 4 bases, with 12 bases left between them. The germline CDR1 and CDR2 sequences are MNHEY and SVGAGI. The CDR3 region is CASRRDSLTGELFF. DNA for the CDR3: TGTGCCAGCAGGCGGGACAGCCTCACCGGGGAGCTGTTTTTT.

The chain links TRBV11-2 to TRBJ1-6; perhaps TRBD1 as D (5 bases). From germline, CDR1 is SGHAT and CDR2 FQNNGV. The CDR3 runs to 13 residues. V gave up 4 bases and J gave up 10 bases, with 11 bases separating them. CDR3 sequence reads: CASSSSRASPLHF. CDR3 in DNA: TGTGCCAGCAGCTCCTCCAGGGCATCACCCCTCCACTTT.